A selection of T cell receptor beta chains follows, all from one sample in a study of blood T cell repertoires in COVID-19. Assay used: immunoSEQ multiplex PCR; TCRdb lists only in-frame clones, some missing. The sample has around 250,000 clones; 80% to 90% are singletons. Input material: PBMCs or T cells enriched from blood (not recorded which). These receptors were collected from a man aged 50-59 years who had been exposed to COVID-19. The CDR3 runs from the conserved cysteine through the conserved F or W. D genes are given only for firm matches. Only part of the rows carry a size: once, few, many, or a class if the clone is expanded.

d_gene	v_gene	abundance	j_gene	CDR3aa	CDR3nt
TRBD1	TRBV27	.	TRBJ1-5	CAGRPGQGNQPQHF	TGTGCCGGCAGACCGGGACAGGGGAATCAGCCCCAGCATTTT
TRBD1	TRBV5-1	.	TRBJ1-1	CASSEQGTNTEAFF	TGCGCCAGCAGCGAACAGGGGACGAACACTGAAGCTTTCTTT
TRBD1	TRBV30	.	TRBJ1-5	CAWSQDRGSYSNQPQHF	TGTGCCTGGTCACAGGACAGGGGATCATATAGCAATCAGCCCCAGCATTTT
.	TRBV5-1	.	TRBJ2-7	CASSAGPNEKYEQYF	TGCGCCAGCAGCGCAGGGCCCAACGAGAAATACGAGCAGTACTTC
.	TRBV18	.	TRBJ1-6	CASSPSYEARRLHF	TGTGCCAGCTCACCTTCTTATGAGGCCCGGCGCCTCCACTTT
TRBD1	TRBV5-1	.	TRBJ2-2	CASNRGANTGELFF	TGCGCCAGCAACAGGGGAGCGAACACCGGGGAGCTGTTTTTT
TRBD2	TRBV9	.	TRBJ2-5	CASSPRRSGSRGETQYF	TGTGCCAGCAGCCCGCGCAGGAGCGGGAGTAGAGGGGAGACCCAGTACTTC
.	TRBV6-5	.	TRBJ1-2	CASSSDSSGGYTF	TGTGCCAGCAGTTCCGACAGCTCCGGTGGCTACACCTTC
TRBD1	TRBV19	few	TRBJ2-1	CASSKWTGANLIEQFF	TGTGCCAGTAGTAAGTGGACAGGGGCGAATTTAATAGAGCAGTTCTTC
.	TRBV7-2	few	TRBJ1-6	CASSLSARNSPLHF	TGTGCCAGCAGCTTATCAGCCAGGAATTCACCCCTCCACTTT
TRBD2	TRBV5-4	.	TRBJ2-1	CASSLTSGGLYNEQFF	TGTGCCAGCAGCTTGACTAGCGGGGGCCTTTACAATGAGCAGTTCTTC
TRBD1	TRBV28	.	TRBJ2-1	CASRTGTGDYNEQFF	TGTGCCAGCAGAACCGGGACAGGGGACTACAATGAGCAGTTCTTC
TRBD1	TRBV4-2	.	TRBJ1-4	CASSQRTGGVEKLFF	TGTGCCAGCAGCCAAAGGACAGGGGGTGTTGAGAAACTGTTTTTT
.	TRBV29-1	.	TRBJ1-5	CSVDEGAGGQPQHF	TGCAGCGTTGATGAGGGAGCTGGTGGACAGCCCCAGCATTTT
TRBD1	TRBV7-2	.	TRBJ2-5	CASSRTDRGQETQYF	TGTGCCAGCAGCCGGACCGACAGGGGCCAAGAGACCCAGTACTTC
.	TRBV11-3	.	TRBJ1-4	CASSLGPGHSTNEKLFF	TGTGCCAGCAGCTTGGGCCCGGGACATTCAACTAATGAAAAACTGTTTTTT
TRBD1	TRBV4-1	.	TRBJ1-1	CASSLGQSEAFF	TGCGCCAGCAGCCTGGGACAGTCGGAAGCTTTCTTT
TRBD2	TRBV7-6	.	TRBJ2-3	CASSRTSGTQARGTDTQYF	TGTGCCAGCAGCCGGACTAGCGGGACCCAGGCCCGAGGCACAGATACGCAGTATTTT
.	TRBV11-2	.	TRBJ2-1	CASSLSQANNEQFF	TGTGCCAGCAGCTTATCCCAAGCAAACAATGAGCAGTTCTTC
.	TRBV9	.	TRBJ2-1	CASSTQGVGYNEQFF	TGTGCCAGCAGCACACAGGGTGTAGGTTACAATGAGCAGTTCTTC
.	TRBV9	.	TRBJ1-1	CASSALLGARTEAFF	TGTGCCAGCAGCGCCCTGTTGGGGGCGCGGACTGAAGCTTTCTTT
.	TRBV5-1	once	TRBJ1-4	CASSPYGGRGKLFF	TGCGCCAGCAGCCCTTACGGGGGGCGGGGAAAACTGTTTTTT
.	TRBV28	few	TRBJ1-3	CASSLPISGNTIYF	TGTGCCAGCAGTTTACCAATCTCTGGAAACACCATATATTTT
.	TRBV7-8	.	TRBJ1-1	CASSLALGGSNPEAFF	TGTGCCAGCAGCTTAGCGCTTGGTGGGAGTAACCCTGAAGCTTTCTTT
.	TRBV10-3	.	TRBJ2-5	CAIMGEETQYF	TGTGCCATCATGGGCGAAGAGACCCAGTACTTC
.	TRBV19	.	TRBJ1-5	CASSTTTENQPQHF	TGTGCCAGTAGTACAACGACAGAGAATCAGCCCCAGCATTTT
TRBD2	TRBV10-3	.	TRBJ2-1	CAISTPGGSSYNEQFF	TGTGCCATCAGCACCCCCGGGGGGAGCTCCTACAATGAGCAGTTCTTC
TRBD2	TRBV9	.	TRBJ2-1	CASSAAGTSYEQFF	TGTGCCAGCAGTGCCGCCGGGACTAGCTATGAGCAGTTCTTC
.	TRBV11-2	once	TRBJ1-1	CASSLVIGATEAFF	TGTGCCAGCAGCTTAGTTATCGGTGCCACTGAAGCTTTCTTT
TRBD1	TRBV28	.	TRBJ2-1	CASSQNWARTGMMYNEQFF	TGTGCCAGCAGTCAAAATTGGGCCCGGACAGGGATGATGTACAATGAGCAGTTCTTC
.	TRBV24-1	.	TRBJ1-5	CATSDTLAHYLSGIGNQPQHF	TGTGCCACCAGTGACACCCTCGCGCATTACCTTTCCGGGATTGGGAATCAGCCCCAGCATTTT
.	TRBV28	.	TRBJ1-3	CASSGYDSISGNTIYF	TGTGCCAGCAGTGGTTACGATTCTATATCCGGAAACACCATATATTTT
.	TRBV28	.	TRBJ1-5	CASSLYGNQPQHF	TGTGCCAGCAGTTTATACGGGAATCAGCCCCAGCATTTT
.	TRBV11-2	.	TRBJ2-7	CATRGGVTYEQYF	TGTGCCACCAGGGGCGGGGTTACCTACGAGCAGTACTTC
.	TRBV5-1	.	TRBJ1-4	CASSLAVGSLSNEKLFF	TGCGCCAGCAGCTTGGCGGTGGGCAGTCTGTCTAATGAAAAACTGTTTTTT
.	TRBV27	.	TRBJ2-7	CASSSYPYEQYF	TGTGCCAGCAGTTCCTACCCTTACGAGCAGTACTTC
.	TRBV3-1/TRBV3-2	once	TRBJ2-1	CASSHQGLHINGEQFF	TGTGCCAGCAGCCATCAGGGATTACACATAAATGGGGAGCAGTTCTTC
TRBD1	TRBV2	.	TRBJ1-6	CASSELGQGTSPLHF	TGTGCCAGCAGTGAACTGGGACAGGGGACCTCACCCCTCCACTTT
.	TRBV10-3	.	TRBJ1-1	CAISEGPTTSLGAFF	TGTGCCATCAGTGAGGGACCGACTACGAGTTTGGGAGCTTTCTTT
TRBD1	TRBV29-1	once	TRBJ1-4	CSARTGVYATNEKLFF	TGCAGCGCTAGGACAGGGGTATACGCAACTAATGAAAAACTGTTTTTT
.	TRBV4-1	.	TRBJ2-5	CASSRGFQETQYF	TGCGCCAGCAGCCGCGGTTTTCAAGAGACCCAGTACTTC
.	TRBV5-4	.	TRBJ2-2	CASSFDNNGELFF	TGTGCCAGCAGCTTTGACAACAACGGGGAGCTGTTTTTT
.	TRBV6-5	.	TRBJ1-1	CASSRGGAMNTEAFF	TGTGCCAGCAGCCGGGGGGGAGCAATGAACACTGAAGCTTTCTTT
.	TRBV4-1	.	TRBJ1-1	CASSQVQGEAFF	TGCGCCAGCAGCCAAGTACAGGGTGAAGCTTTCTTT
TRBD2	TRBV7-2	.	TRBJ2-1	CASSLTPFSGRGYNEQFF	TGTGCCAGCAGCCTCACCCCCTTTAGCGGGAGGGGCTACAATGAGCAGTTCTTC